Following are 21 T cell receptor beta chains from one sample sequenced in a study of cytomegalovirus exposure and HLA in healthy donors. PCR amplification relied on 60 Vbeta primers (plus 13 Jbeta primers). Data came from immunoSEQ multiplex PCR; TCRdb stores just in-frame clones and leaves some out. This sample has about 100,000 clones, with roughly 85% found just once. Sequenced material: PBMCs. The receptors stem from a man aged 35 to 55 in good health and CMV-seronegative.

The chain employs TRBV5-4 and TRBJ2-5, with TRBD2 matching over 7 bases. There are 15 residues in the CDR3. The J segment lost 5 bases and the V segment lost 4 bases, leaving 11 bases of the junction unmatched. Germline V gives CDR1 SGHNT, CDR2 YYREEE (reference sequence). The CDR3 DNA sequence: TGTGCCAGCAGCGGGGGGGGAGGGGCGGGCGAGACCCAGTACTTC. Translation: CASSGGGGAGETQYF.

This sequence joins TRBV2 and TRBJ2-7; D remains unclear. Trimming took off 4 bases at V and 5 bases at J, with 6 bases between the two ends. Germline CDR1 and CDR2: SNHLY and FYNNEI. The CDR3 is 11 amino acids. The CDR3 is CASSVLNEQYF. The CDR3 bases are TGTGCCAGCAGTGTGTTAAACGAGCAGTACTTC.

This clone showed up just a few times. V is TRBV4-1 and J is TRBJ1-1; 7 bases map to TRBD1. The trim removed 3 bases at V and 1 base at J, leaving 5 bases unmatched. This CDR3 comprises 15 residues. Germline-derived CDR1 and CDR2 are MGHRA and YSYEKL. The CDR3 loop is CASSHDRAGNTEAFF. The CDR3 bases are TGCGCCAGCAGCCACGACAGGGCTGGGAACACTGAAGCTTTCTTT.

The CDR3 nucleotides read TGCGCCAGCAGCTTGCTGGCGGGGCAAGAGACCCAGTACTTC. Its translation: CASSLLAGQETQYF. This chain links TRBV5-1 with TRBJ2-5, with D perhaps TRBD2 (6 bases). The germline gives CDR1 SGHRS, CDR2 YFSETQ. Trimming took 1 base from V and 2 from J, leaving 9 bases between them. This CDR3 has 14 residues.

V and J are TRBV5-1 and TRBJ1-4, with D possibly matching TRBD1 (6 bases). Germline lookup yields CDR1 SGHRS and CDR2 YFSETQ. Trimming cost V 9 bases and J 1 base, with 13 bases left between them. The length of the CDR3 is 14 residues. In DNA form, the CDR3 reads TGCGCCACCTCCCCACAGGGAACTAATGAAAAACTGTTTTTT. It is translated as CATSPQGTNEKLFF.

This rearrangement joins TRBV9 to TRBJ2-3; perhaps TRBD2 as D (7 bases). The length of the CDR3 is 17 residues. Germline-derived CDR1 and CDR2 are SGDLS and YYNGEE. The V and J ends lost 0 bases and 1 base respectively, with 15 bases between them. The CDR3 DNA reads TGTGCCAGCAGCGTAGGATTGGGGGCGGGGGGCACAGATACGCAGTATTTT. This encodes CASSVGLGAGGTDTQYF.

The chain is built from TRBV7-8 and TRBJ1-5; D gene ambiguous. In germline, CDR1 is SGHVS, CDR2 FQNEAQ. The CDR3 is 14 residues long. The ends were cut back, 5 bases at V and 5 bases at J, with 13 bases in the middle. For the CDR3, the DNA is TGTGCCAGCAGCCCGGGGAGGGCGGATCAGCCCCAGCATTTT. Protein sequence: CASSPGRADQPQHF.

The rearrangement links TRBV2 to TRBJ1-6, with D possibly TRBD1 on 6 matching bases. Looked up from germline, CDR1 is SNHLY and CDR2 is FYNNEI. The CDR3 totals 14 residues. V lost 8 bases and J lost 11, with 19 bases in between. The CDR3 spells CASGPGGNRPPLHF. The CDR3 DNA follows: TGTGCCAGCGGACCGGGGGGCAACCGCCCACCCCTCCACTTT.

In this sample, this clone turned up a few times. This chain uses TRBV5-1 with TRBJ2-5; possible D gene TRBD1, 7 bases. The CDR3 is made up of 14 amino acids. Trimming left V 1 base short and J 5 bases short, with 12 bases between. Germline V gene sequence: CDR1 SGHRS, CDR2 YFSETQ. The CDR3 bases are TGCGCCAGCAGCTTGACACAGGGGAGGGAGACCCAGTACTTC. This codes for CASSLTQGRETQYF.

CDR3 in amino acids: CASSRQGKRLENTEAFF. CDR3 bases: TGTGCCAGCAGCCGACAGGGTAAAAGACTCGAGAACACTGAAGCTTTCTTT. The J gene is TRBJ1-1, the V gene TRBV7-9; 7 bases map to TRBD1. The CDR3 consists of 17 residues. Looked up from germline, CDR1 is SEHNR and CDR2 is FQNEAQ (reference sequence). The junction had 13 bases not matched to a gene; V was cut back by 5 bases and J by 1 base.

The CDR3 here is CASSQILPGWEQFF. CDR3 bases: TGCGCCAGCAGCCAGATCCTCCCTGGCTGGGAGCAGTTCTTC. V usage is TRBV4-1 and J usage is TRBJ2-1; D gene unclear. CDR3 length: 14 amino acids. V lost 3 bases and J lost 10, with 16 bases in between. Per germline, CDR1 MGHRA and CDR2 YSYEKL.

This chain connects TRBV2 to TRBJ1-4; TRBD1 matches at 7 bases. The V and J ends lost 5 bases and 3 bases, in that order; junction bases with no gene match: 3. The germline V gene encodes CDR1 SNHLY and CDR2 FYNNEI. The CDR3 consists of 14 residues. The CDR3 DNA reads TGTGCCAGCAGTAGACAGGGTGCTAATGAAAAACTGTTTTTT. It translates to CASSRQGANEKLFF.

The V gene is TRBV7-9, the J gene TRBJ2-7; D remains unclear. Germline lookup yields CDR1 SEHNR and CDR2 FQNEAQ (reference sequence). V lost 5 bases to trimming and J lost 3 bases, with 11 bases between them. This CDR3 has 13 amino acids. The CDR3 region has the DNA TGTGCCAGCAGCAAATCACTACACTACGAGCAGTACTTC. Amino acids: CASSKSLHYEQYF.

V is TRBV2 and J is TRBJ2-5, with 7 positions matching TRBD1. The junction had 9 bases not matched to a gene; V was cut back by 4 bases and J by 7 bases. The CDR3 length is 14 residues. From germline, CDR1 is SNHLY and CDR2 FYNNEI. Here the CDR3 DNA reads TGTGCCAGCAGTGGCACAGGGACAGAAGGGACCCAGTACTTC. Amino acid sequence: CASSGTGTEGTQYF.

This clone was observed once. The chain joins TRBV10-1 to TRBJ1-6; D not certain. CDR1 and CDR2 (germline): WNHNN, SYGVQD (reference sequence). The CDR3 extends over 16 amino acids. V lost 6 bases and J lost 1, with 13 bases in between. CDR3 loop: CASSPIDRSYNSPLHF. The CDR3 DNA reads TGCGCCAGCAGCCCTATCGATCGGTCCTATAATTCACCCCTCCACTTT.

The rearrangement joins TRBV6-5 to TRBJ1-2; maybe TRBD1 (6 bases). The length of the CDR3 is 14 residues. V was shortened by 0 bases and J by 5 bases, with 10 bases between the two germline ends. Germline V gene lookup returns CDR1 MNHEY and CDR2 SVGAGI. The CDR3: CASSYSRQDYGYTF. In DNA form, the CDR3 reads TGTGCCAGCAGTTACTCGAGACAGGATTATGGCTACACCTTC.

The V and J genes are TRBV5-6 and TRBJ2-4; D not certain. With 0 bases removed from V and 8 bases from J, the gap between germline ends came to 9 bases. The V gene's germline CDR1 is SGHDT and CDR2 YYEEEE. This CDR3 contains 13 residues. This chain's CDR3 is CASSLGYTDIQYF. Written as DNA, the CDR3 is TGTGCCAGCAGCTTGGGGTATACGGACATTCAGTACTTC.

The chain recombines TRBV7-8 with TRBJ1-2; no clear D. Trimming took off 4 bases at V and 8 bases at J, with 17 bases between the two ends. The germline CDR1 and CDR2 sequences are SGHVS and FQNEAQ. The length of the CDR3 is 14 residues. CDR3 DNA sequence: TGTGCCAGCAGCTCTTCTAGAACTATCGAGGGCTACACCTTC. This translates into CASSSSRTIEGYTF.

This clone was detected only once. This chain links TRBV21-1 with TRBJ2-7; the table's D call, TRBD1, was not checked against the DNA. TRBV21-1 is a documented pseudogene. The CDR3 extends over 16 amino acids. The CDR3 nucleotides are TGTGCCAGCAGCAAAGCGCTCGGGCAGGGGTACGACGAGCAGTACTTC. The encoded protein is CASSKALGQGYDEQYF.

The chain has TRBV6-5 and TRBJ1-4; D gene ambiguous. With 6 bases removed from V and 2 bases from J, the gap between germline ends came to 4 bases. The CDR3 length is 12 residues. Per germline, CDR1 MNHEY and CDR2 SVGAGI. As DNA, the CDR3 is TGTGCCAGCAGACGGACTAATGAAAAACTGTTTTTT. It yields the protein CASRRTNEKLFF.

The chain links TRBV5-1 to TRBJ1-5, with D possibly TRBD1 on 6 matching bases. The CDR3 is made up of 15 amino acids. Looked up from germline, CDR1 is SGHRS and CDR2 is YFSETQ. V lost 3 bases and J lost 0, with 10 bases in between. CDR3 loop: CASSYGTPSNQPQHF. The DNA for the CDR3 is TGCGCCAGCAGCTACGGGACACCTAGCAATCAGCCCCAGCATTTT.